This T cell receptor (beta chain) was retrieved from a study of preoperative IRX-2 immunotherapy in early breast cancer. Treatment indicated: preoperative locoregional IRX-2 cytokine immunotherapy. This phase Ib study tested locoregional IRX-2 cytokine immunotherapy given before surgery. The assay was immunoSEQ multiplex PCR, and TCRdb's table has in-frame clones only and misses some. This table has 25,000 to 30,000 clones, over 75% appearing once. CDR3 length equals 16 residues. The rearrangement uses TRBV12-2 and TRBJ1-1; the D call in the table, TRBD1, was not verified against the DNA. TRBV12-2 is shown as a pseudogene. The material was obtained from a patient treated with IRX-2 immunotherapy. The origin of this receptor is a human donor with breast cancer. The chain's CDR3 is CATITWGQRMNTEAFF. DNA of the CDR3: TGTGCCACCATTACTTGGGGACAGCGCATGAACACTGAAGCTTTCTTT.